These 14 T cell receptor beta chains were all obtained from the same sample, sequenced in a study of human T cells and chemical hapten exposure. MiXCR, applied by TCRdb to the RACE reads, yields one record per CDR3 protein. The data show 280,000 or so distinct CDR3 sequences, around 7.7% seen once. Time point noted: pre-sensitization, week 0. Treatment: therapeutic diphenylcyclopropenone sensitization with weekly scalp DPC. Source: whole blood, taken in connection with sensitization to the hapten diphenylcyclopropenone (DPC). These receptors all stem from a man between 18 and 29 years old with alopecia areata. Some clones in this sample may be carry-over from other donors' samples.

This clonotype was recorded at least ten times. CDR3 sequence (DNA): TGTGCCAGCAGTTACGGTCACAGGGTCCAAGAGACCCAGTACTTC. It codes for CASSYGHRVQETQYF. V and J are TRBV6-2 or TRBV6-3 and TRBJ2-5; D may be TRBD1 (6 bases). CDR1 MNHEY and CDR2 SVGEGT come from the germline V gene. Trimming left V 2 bases short and J 1 base short, with 11 bases between. The CDR3 contains 15 residues.

V and J are TRBV13 and TRBJ2-3, with TRBD2 as a possible D gene (5 bases). The ends were cut back, 0 bases at V and 2 bases at J, with 9 bases in the middle. Germline V CDR1 and CDR2: PRHDT, FYEKMQ (reference sequence). The CDR3 contains 15 residues. In nucleotides, the CDR3 is TGTGCCAGCAGCTTAGGGCGGGTCCTCACAGATACGCAGTATTTT. This translates into CASSLGRVLTDTQYF.

This chain uses TRBV6-6 with TRBJ2-7; unclear D gene. Looked up from germline, CDR1 is MNHNY and CDR2 is SVGAGI (reference sequence). Trimming pared 0 bases from V and 7 bases from J, leaving 19 bases between. The CDR3 covers 16 residues. For the CDR3, the DNA is TGTGCCAGCAGTTACTCCCCCGCGGATGTTTTCGGGGAGCAGTACGTC. It is translated as CASSYSPADVFGEQYV.

This clonotype came up a few times. The chain joins TRBV6-6 to TRBJ1-1; possible D gene TRBD1, 6 bases. This CDR3 has 14 amino acids. V lost 6 bases and J lost 0, with 11 bases in between. Germline CDR1 is MNHNY and CDR2 is SVGAGI (reference sequence). CDR3 region: CASRTGTMNTEAFF. The CDR3 nucleotides are TGTGCCAGCAGAACGGGGACAATGAACACTGAAGCTTTCTTT.

The chain is built from TRBV6-2 or TRBV6-3 and TRBJ2-1; 9 nucleotides line up with TRBD2. The CDR3 sequence is 15 residues long. Per the germline V gene, CDR1 is MNHEY and CDR2 is SVGEGT. With V trimmed by 5 bases and J by 3 bases, 5 bases remained unmatched. CDR3 sequence: CASSLERGVYNEQFF. As DNA, the CDR3 is TGTGCCAGCAGTCTCGAGCGGGGGGTCTACAATGAGCAGTTCTTC.

This chain links TRBV7-2 with TRBJ2-1, with 7 nucleotides matching TRBD1. The CDR3 length is 15 residues. The V gene's germline CDR1 is SGHTA and CDR2 FQGNSA. The J segment lost 4 bases and the V segment lost 6 bases, leaving 9 bases of the junction unmatched. The CDR3 DNA is TGTGCCAGCAGATCCGGGACAGACAGATACAATGAGCAGTTCTTC. It specifies CASRSGTDRYNEQFF.

The genes are TRBV4-1 and TRBJ1-1, with 7 bases lining up with TRBD1. This CDR3 is 19 amino acids long. Germline V gene sequence: CDR1 MGHRA, CDR2 YSYEKL. The V segment lost 1 base and the J segment 5 bases; nucleotides outside the gene matches: 19. The CDR3 here is CASSQAAPGQVGVLTEAFF. CDR3 bases: TGCGCCAGCAGCCAAGCCGCCCCCGGACAGGTGGGGGTTTTGACTGAAGCTTTCTTT.

The rearrangement links TRBV20-1 to TRBJ1-2; the match to TRBD1 covers 9 bases. The germline V gene encodes CDR1 DFQATT and CDR2 SNEGSKA (reference sequence). Germline trimming cut 0 bases from V and 4 bases from J; bases unmatched to any gene: 6. The CDR3 length is 15 residues. This CDR3 reads CSARDYRGLIYGYTF. In nucleotides, the CDR3 is TGCAGTGCTAGAGATTACAGGGGGCTTATCTATGGCTACACCTTC.

The sample holds many counts of this clonotype. The CDR3 DNA sequence: TGCGCCAGCAGCTTGGTGACAGGGCCCGTTGCTAACTATGGCTACACCTTC. Residues: CASSLVTGPVANYGYTF. This sequence joins TRBV5-1 and TRBJ1-2; the match to TRBD1 covers 7 bases. The CDR3 loop spans 17 amino acids. The J segment lost 0 bases and the V segment lost 0 bases, leaving 8 bases of the junction unmatched. CDR1 and CDR2 (germline): SGHRS, YFSETQ.

The V call is TRBV20-1, the J call TRBJ2-7; weak D call: TRBD2 (6 bases). Germline lookup yields CDR1 DFQATT and CDR2 SNEGSKA (reference sequence). The V and J ends lost 2 bases and 12 bases respectively, with 17 bases between them. This CDR3 is built from 12 residues. CDR3 residues: CSARSKTSSVYF. The CDR3, as DNA: TGCAGTGCTAGATCAAAGACTAGTTCGGTGTACTTC.

The chain has TRBV7-2 and TRBJ1-2; no clear D gene. This CDR3 is 15 amino acids long. V dropped 3 bases and J dropped 8 bases, with 19 bases sitting between them. Per the germline V gene, CDR1 is SGHTA and CDR2 is FQGNSA. CDR3 coding DNA: TGTGCCAGCAGCTTCCAAACGGACGGGTTAGAGGGCTACACCTTC. Its translation: CASSFQTDGLEGYTF.

This clonotype was detected a few times. The chain has TRBV15 and TRBJ2-7, with unresolved D. Germline loops: CDR1 LNHNV, CDR2 YYDKDF (reference sequence). The ends were cut back, 0 bases at V and 2 bases at J, with 5 bases in the middle. The CDR3 consists of 13 residues. In nucleotides, the CDR3 is TGTGCCACCAGCAGAGAAAGTACCTACGAGCAGTACGTC. Translating gives CATSRESTYEQYV.

Only a few counts were recorded for this clonotype. The gene calls are TRBV11-2 and TRBJ2-4; 8 bases fit TRBD2. With V trimmed by 1 base and J by 3 bases, 5 bases remained unmatched. Germline values: CDR1 SGHAT, CDR2 FQNNGV. CDR3 length equals 16 residues. The CDR3 spells CASSLVTSGLKNIQYF. For the CDR3, the DNA is TGTGCCAGCAGCTTAGTTACTAGCGGCCTCAAAAACATTCAGTACTTC.

V gene TRBV6-2 or TRBV6-3 combines with J gene TRBJ1-2; D gene ambiguous. The CDR3 totals 13 residues. The germline V gene encodes CDR1 MNHEY and CDR2 SVGEGT. Trimming left V 2 bases short and J 4 bases short, with 8 bases between. The CDR3, as DNA: TGTGCCAGCAGTTACGAGACTACCTATGGCTACACCTTC. Its translation: CASSYETTYGYTF.